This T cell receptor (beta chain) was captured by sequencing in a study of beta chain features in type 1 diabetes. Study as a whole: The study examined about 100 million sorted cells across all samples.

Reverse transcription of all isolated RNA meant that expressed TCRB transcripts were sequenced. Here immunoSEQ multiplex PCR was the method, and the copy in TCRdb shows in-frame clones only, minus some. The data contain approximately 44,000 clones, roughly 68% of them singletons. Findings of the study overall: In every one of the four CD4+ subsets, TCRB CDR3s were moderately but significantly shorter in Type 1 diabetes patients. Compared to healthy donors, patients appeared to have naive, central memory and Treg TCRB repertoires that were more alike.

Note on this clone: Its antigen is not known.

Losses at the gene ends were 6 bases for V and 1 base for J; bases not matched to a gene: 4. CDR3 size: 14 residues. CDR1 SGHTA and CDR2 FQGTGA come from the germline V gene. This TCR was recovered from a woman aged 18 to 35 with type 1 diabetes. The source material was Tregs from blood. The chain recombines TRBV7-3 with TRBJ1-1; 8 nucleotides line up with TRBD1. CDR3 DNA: TGTGCCAGCAGTCTCCAGGGGGCGAACACTGAAGCTTTCTTT. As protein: CASSLQGANTEAFF.